The present entry profiles one T cell receptor (beta chain) with its context. Antigen unknown. CDR3 length: 17 residues. Trimming at V came to 3 bases and at J to 4 bases, leaving 9 bases not matched to a gene. Looked up from germline, CDR1 is LNHDA and CDR2 is SQIVND (reference sequence). The sample comes from a study of cytomegalovirus exposure and HLA in healthy donors. Across the whole study: HLA-typed donors were the source of around 80 million unique TCRs, which an early data release held.

PCR primers comprised 60 Vbeta and 13 Jbeta primers. The repertoire was sequenced with immunoSEQ multiplex PCR; TCRdb's copy has only in-frame clones and lacks some. In the table there are roughly 200,000 clones, less than 85% of which are singletons. General study points: There were reportedly fewer N-insertions in an Asian-associated ancestry cluster than the roughly 670-donor mean, in a later analysis. 164 TCR beta chains were listed as cytomegalovirus-associated. The authors later found HLA-associated TCR beta chains more clonally expanded than equally common others.

The origin of this receptor is a man aged 18 to 29 in good health and CMV-seronegative. This chain connects TRBV19 to TRBJ1-5; 10 nucleotides line up with TRBD1. Sequencing used PBMCs. DNA for the CDR3: TGTGCCAGTAGTATGCGGACAGGGGGATATTCAAATCAGCCCCAGCATTTT. Its translation: CASSMRTGGYSNQPQHF.